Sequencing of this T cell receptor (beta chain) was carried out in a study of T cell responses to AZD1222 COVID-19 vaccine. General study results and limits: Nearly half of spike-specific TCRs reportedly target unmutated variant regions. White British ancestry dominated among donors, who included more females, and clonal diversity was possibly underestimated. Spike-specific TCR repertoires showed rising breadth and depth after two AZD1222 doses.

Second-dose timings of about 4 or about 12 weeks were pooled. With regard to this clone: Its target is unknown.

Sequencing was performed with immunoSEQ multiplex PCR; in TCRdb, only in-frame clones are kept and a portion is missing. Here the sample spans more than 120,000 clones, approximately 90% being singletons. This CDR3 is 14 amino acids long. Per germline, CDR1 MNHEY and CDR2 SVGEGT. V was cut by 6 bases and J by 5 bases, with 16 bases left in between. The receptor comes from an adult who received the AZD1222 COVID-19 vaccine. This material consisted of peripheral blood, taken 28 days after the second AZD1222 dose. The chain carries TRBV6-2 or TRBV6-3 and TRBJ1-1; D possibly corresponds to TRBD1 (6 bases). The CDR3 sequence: CASSNTWTVTEAFF. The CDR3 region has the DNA TGTGCCAGCAGCAACACCTGGACAGTAACTGAAGCTTTCTTT.